This T cell receptor beta chain comes out of a study of blood T cell repertoires in COVID-19. Study context: PBMCs, B-cell-depleted T cells, or T cells provided the cDNA or gDNA that made up the material.

In the source study's methods: Amplifying reference gene primers gave estimates of nucleated cell counts. The protocol was immunoSEQ multiplex PCR, while the TCRdb copy is restricted to in-frame clones and leaves out a portion. The V and J calls and clone size come from that table; D and trimming were worked out from the DNA. The sample has 200,000 to 250,000 clones, 84% seen once. The sample holds a few counts of this clone. In terms of age and location, participants ranged from about 18 to 90 years and lived in about 25 US areas. Participants reported their clinical history, and cohort assignment relied on those reports. CDR3 length: 18 amino acids. The junction had 10 bases not matched to a gene; V was cut back by 4 bases and J by 2 bases. Per germline, CDR1 SGDLS and CDR2 YYNGEE.

The sequenced sample was PBMCs or T cells enriched from blood (not recorded which). This TCR was recovered from a woman aged 40 to 50 who had recovered from COVID-19. This sequence joins TRBV9 and TRBJ2-3; 13 bases are a match to TRBD2. CDR3 nucleotides: TGTGCCAGCAGCCCCACCGGACTAGCGGGAGATTACACAGATACGCAGTATTTT. It codes for CASSPTGLAGDYTDTQYF.